The rows below give T cell receptor beta chains drawn from one sample of a study of blood T cells in healthy people across ages. TCRdb redid the calling of the 5' RACE reads with MiXCR, one entry per CDR3 protein. The table lists approximately 830,000 distinct CDR3 sequences, under 80% of them singletons. Sequencing was performed on blood. The receptors come from a young man in good health. The CDR3 runs from the conserved cysteine through the conserved F or W. Fields, in order: V gene, J gene, D gene, clone size, CDR3 DNA, CDR3 protein. D genes are given only for firm matches. The size of a clone is reported for some rows only, either as once, few or many, or as a class for expanded clones.

>TRBV29-1|TRBJ2-7|NA|few
TGCAGCGTTCAAGTATTCTACGAGCAGTACTTC
CSVQVFYEQYF
>TRBV9|TRBJ2-5|TRBD2|once
TGTGCCAGCAGCGACTCGGGGGGGACGCAGTACTTC
CASSDSGGTQYF
>TRBV9|TRBJ1-6|TRBD1|NA
TGTGCCAGCAGCGGACAGGGCGGCTCCTATAATTCACCCCTCCACTTT
CASSGQGGSYNSPLHF
>TRBV9|TRBJ2-1|NA|NA
TGTGCCAGCAGCCCAGGAGGGGGGCCCTCCTACAATGAGCAGTTCTTC
CASSPGGGPSYNEQFF
>TRBV7-2|TRBJ2-3|NA|NA
TGTGCCAGCAGCCCTCGGCCAAAACCCAGCACAGATACGCAGTATTTT
CASSPRPKPSTDTQYF
>TRBV9|TRBJ2-1|NA|NA
TGTGCCAGCAGCACGGGCTCCAGCTCCTACAATGAGCAGTTCTTC
CASSTGSSSYNEQFF
>TRBV5-1|TRBJ2-7|NA|few
TGCGCCAGCAGGCGGACGGTTGGGGACGAGCAGTACTTC
CASRRTVGDEQYF
>TRBV3-1|TRBJ2-7|TRBD1|NA
TGTGCCAGCAGTTCCCCGGGACAGGGGGCCCGCGAGCAGTACTTC
CASSSPGQGAREQYF
>TRBV25-1|TRBJ2-1|NA|few
TGTGCCAGCAGTGAATCAAGGGTAGGATGGGATGAGCAGTTCTTC
CASSESRVGWDEQFF
>TRBV5-8|TRBJ2-1|NA|NA
TGTGCCGGGCAGCGGACAATTTACAATGAGCAGTTCTTC
CAGQRTIYNEQFF
>TRBV9|TRBJ1-1|TRBD1|NA
TGTGCCAGCAGCGAATCGGGACAGGGAAGTGAAGCTTTCTTT
CASSESGQGSEAFF
>TRBV12-3/TRBV12-4|TRBJ1-1|NA|NA
TGTGCCAGCAGTCCTAAATCGGGGCGGAACACTGAAGCTTTCTTT
CASSPKSGRNTEAFF
>TRBV11-2|TRBJ2-1|NA|NA
TGTGCCAGCAGCTTTCGAGGGGCTTACAATGAGCAGTTCTTC
CASSFRGAYNEQFF
>TRBV12-3/TRBV12-4|TRBJ1-6|NA|NA
TGTGCCAGCAGTTTACAGCCCGATAATTCACCCCTCCACTTT
CASSLQPDNSPLHF
>TRBV7-2|TRBJ1-5|NA|NA
TGTGCCAGCAGCTTAGTAGGCCCGACTAATAAGCCCCAGCATTTT
CASSLVGPTNKPQHF
>TRBV4-3|TRBJ1-6|NA|NA
TGCGCCAGCAGCCCGGCAGGGGTTATCAATTCACCCCTCCACTTT
CASSPAGVINSPLHF
>TRBV2|TRBJ1-2|NA|NA
TGTGCCAGCAGTCTCCAAGGGGAAACTAACTATGGCTACACCTTC
CASSLQGETNYGYTF
>TRBV20-1|TRBJ2-7|TRBD2|NA
TGCAGTGCCAGTGTCTGGGAGGGGAACGAGCAGTACTTC
CSASVWEGNEQYF
>TRBV4-3|TRBJ2-2|NA|NA
TGCGCCAGCAGCCAAGATAACACAAAGGTCGGGGAGCTGTTTTTT
CASSQDNTKVGELFF
>TRBV4-1|TRBJ2-3|TRBD1|many
TGCGCCAGCAGCCGGACAGGAGGCTCCACAGATACGCAGTATTTT
CASSRTGGSTDTQYF
>TRBV29-1|TRBJ2-5|NA|NA
TGCAGCGTTGTAGGAAGCAGGAGGGTCCAAGAGACCCAGTACTTC
CSVVGSRRVQETQYF
>TRBV6-2/TRBV6-3|TRBJ2-7|NA|NA
TGTGCCAGCGGTTTGGCTTACGAGCAGTACTTC
CASGLAYEQYF
>TRBV7-2|TRBJ2-5|TRBD1|once
TGTGCCAGCAGCTCCCACTCCTTAGGGACAGCTCTTTCGGCGTACTTC
CASSSHSLGTALSAYF
>TRBV13|TRBJ2-3|TRBD1|NA
TGTGCCAGCAGCTTGGGTAGGACAGGGGATACGCAGTATTTT
CASSLGRTGDTQYF
>TRBV27|TRBJ2-5|NA|NA
TGTGCCTCGCAATCCCACCGGGACACACAAGAGACCCAGTACTTC
CASQSHRDTQETQYF
>TRBV10-3|TRBJ1-5|TRBD1|NA
TGTGCCACCCAAACTCAAACAGGGGGCAATCAGCCCCAGCATTTT
CATQTQTGGNQPQHF
>TRBV20-1|TRBJ2-5|NA|NA
TGCAGTGCTAGAGCAACAGGGAAAGAGACCCAGTACTTC
CSARATGKETQYF
>TRBV10-3|TRBJ2-1|NA|NA
TGTGCCATCAGTGAGTCGGGAGGAGGGGCCTACAATGAGCAGTTCTTC
CAISESGGGAYNEQFF
>TRBV7-9|TRBJ1-2|NA|NA
TGTGCCAGCAGCCAGAGTCGACTGGGTGGCTACACCTTC
CASSQSRLGGYTF
>TRBV15|TRBJ2-7|TRBD2|NA
TGTGCCACCAGCAGATCCGGGGGGTACTCCTACGAGCAGTACTTC
CATSRSGGYSYEQYF
>TRBV20-1|TRBJ2-5|TRBD2|NA
TGCAGTGCTAGTGTTCCCGGGACTAACAATGAGCAGTACTTC
CSASVPGTNNEQYF
>TRBV2|TRBJ2-5|TRBD1|NA
TGTGCCAGCAGTGGGAGGACAGGGTTCTTTGGTTCGTCAGAGACCCAGTACTTC
CASSGRTGFFGSSETQYF
>TRBV6-5|TRBJ1-2|NA|NA
TGTGCCAGCAGTTATAGGACCCCGCGTACTAACTATGGCTACACCTTC
CASSYRTPRTNYGYTF
>TRBV5-1|TRBJ1-1|NA|NA
TGCGCCAGCAGCTTGTCAGGGGATAACACTGAAGCTTTCTTT
CASSLSGDNTEAFF
>TRBV6-5|TRBJ2-5|TRBD2|once
TGTGCCAGCAGGACAAGCGGGGGGGCCGTTGAGACCCAGTACTTC
CASRTSGGAVETQYF
>TRBV7-9|TRBJ2-4|NA|NA
TGTGCCAGCAGCTCCTCCGAGAGACGGGCCAAAAACATTCAGTACTTC
CASSSSERRAKNIQYF
>TRBV25-1|TRBJ1-1|NA|NA
TGTGCCAGCAGTGAATACCCAGGCGGGAACACTGAAGCTTTCTTT
CASSEYPGGNTEAFF
>TRBV20-1|TRBJ2-1|TRBD2|NA
TGCAGTGCTAGAGGCCTCTCTAGCGGGAGGCCTACATTTACGAGCTCCTACAATGAGCAGTTCTTC
CSARGLSSGRPTFTSSYNEQFF
>TRBV21-1|TRBJ2-3|NA|once
TGTGCCAGCAGCAACCGTCTGGGGGACTACGGCACAGATACGCAGTATTTT
CASSNRLGDYGTDTQYF